This entry lists 8 T cell receptor beta chains sequenced from one sample in a study of blood T cells in healthy people across ages. Combining a sample-barcoded 5' primer with a J-beta primer mix, a second PCR ran for roughly 7 to 11 cycles. TCRdb analysed the 5' RACE reads with MiXCR anew, one entry per CDR3 protein. There are about 650,000 distinct CDR3 sequences in the sample; over 40% occur only once, and roughly 13% lies in the top ten. The sample taken for sequencing was blood. These receptor sequences come from a woman aged 80 or over in good health.

V gene TRBV20-1 combines with J gene TRBJ2-5; no firm D call. The J call is doubtful: the DNA matches TRBJ2-7 better. The CDR3 covers 14 residues. From germline, CDR1 is DFQATT and CDR2 SNEGSKA (reference sequence). CDR3 DNA sequence: TGCAGTGCTAGCCGTGGGCAGTTTCCTTACGAGCAGTACTTC. This codes for CSASRGQFPYEQYF.

The J gene is TRBJ2-3, the V gene TRBV10-3; no definite D call. The V gene's germline CDR1 is ENHRY and CDR2 SYGVKD. Between the trimmed V and J ends, which lost 7 bases and 0 bases, there was a span of 17 bases. CDR3 length: 16 residues. CDR3 coding DNA: TGTGCCATCAACGAAAAGCTTGCCGCTAGCACAGATACGCAGTATTTT. It is translated as CAINEKLAASTDTQYF.

The J gene is TRBJ2-5, the V gene TRBV3-1, with 8 bases that match TRBD2. Germline trimming cut 6 bases from V and 5 bases from J; bases unmatched to any gene: 11. CDR1 LGHDT and CDR2 YNNKEL come from the germline V gene (reference sequence). The CDR3 covers 15 residues. The DNA for the CDR3 is TGTGCCAGCAGGAATCTAGCGGGTGGAGCGGAGACCCAGTACTTC. Residues: CASRNLAGGAETQYF.

This clonotype came up many times. V and J are TRBV5-1 and TRBJ2-3, with TRBD2 matching over 11 bases. Germline V gene sequence: CDR1 SGHRS, CDR2 YFSETQ. V was pared by 8 bases and J by 3 bases, with 8 bases of the junction left unmatched. CDR3 length: 15 residues. This chain's CDR3 is CASWEASGRTDTQYF. CDR3 nucleotide sequence: TGCGCCAGTTGGGAGGCTAGCGGGAGGACAGATACGCAGTATTTT. The whole variable domain, remainder taken from reference TRBV5-1 and TRBJ2-3, is KAGVTQTPRYLIKTRGQQVTLSCSPISGHRSVSWYQQTPGQGLQFLFEYFSETQRNKGNFPGRFSGRQFSNSRSEMNVSTLELGDSALYLCASWEASGRTDTQYFGPGTRLTVL.

This clonotype was seen once. Since a much larger clone is just one base distant, this may be a read error. This sequence joins TRBV20-1 and TRBJ2-1; tentatively, D is TRBD1 (5 bases). The CDR3 loop spans 16 amino acids. Germline loops: CDR1 DFQATT, CDR2 SNEGSKA (reference sequence). In DNA, the CDR3 is TGCAGTGCTCCAAGGGGCGGACAATTCTCCTACAAGGAGCAGTTCTTC. Protein sequence: CSAPRGGQFSYKEQFF.

The sample holds many counts of this clonotype. The chain employs TRBV20-1 and TRBJ2-1; maybe TRBD2 (6 bases). The CDR3 sequence is 17 residues long. V lost 0 bases to trimming and J lost 5 bases, with 20 bases between them. The germline V gene encodes CDR1 DFQATT and CDR2 SNEGSKA (reference sequence). The CDR3 is CSARDNRGIAVNNEQFF. The CDR3 nucleotides read TGCAGTGCTAGAGATAACAGAGGAATAGCGGTGAACAATGAGCAGTTCTTC.

This clonotype was seen just once. The CDR3 nucleotides are TGTGCCAGCAGCGAAGGGGGATGGACCTACGAGCAGTACTTC. It is translated as CASSEGGWTYEQYF. The chain uses TRBV9 and TRBJ2-7; weak D call: TRBD1 (6 bases). The V end lost 3 bases, the J end lost 2 bases, and 12 bases lay between the germline ends. Germline V gene sequence: CDR1 SGDLS, CDR2 YYNGEE. This CDR3 is 14 amino acids long.

About this clonotype: A much larger clone differs from this one at a single base, so this may be a read error. This chain uses TRBV7-9 with TRBJ2-3; 9 nucleotides match TRBD2. The germline CDR1 and CDR2 sequences are SEHNR and FQNEAQ (reference sequence). The CDR3 extends over 16 amino acids. Here the CDR3 DNA reads TGTACCAGCAGCCCTGGACTAGCGAAGAGCACAGATACGCAGTATTTT. Translating it yields CTSSPGLAKSTDTQYF.